Listed below are T cell receptor beta chains from one sample, sequenced in a study of shared clonotypes between healthy human individuals. Assay: immunoSEQ multiplex PCR; the TCRdb copy retains only in-frame clones and omits some. The sample lists 2 million to 2.5 million clones, 95% occurring once. What was sequenced was naive CD4+ T cells sorted from blood. The receptors were gathered from a man aged 18 to 29 in good health. Both conserved end residues are part of each CDR3.

TRBV5-1,CASSSTGGPYGYTF
TRBV7-9,CASSPRQGGNSPLHF
TRBV10-3,CAIGRQDPYEQYF
TRBV7-8,CASSLGTPSNQPQHF
TRBV7-9,CASSLFLTPGELFF
TRBV10-3,CAISELPPGVSYNEQFF
TRBV5-1,CASSASPGHRNYEQYF
TRBV28,CASIPQRGGLHEQYF
TRBV10-3,CAINRSPGKVSKLNYGYTF
TRBV5-1,CASSSGQVVAYEQYF
TRBV2,CASSGLWGGGETQYF
TRBV27,CASRLAGLSYNEQFF
TRBV5-1,CASSREPPGQGAEAFF
TRBV7-3,CASSPRTSGGAETQYF
TRBV5-8,CASSLAGGPYYEQYF
TRBV9,CASSAGTGAKNIQYF
TRBV7-3,CASKADRYNQPQHF
TRBV9,CASTPSDRAQETQYF
TRBV27,CASRRTGNLYEQYF
TRBV9,CASTSPGGGSQETQYF
TRBV2,CASSGLDREFF
TRBV5-4,CASSLNGGGYTF
TRBV6-5,CASSRTLQETQYF
TRBV4-2,CASSQDGDRATKNIQYF
TRBV27,CASSPLTTSGNTIYF
TRBV2,CASSVGEGSPLHF
TRBV19,CASSIGSSPTINEQFF
TRBV11-2,CASSRGITVTGELFF
TRBV5-6,CASSSLRVTDTQYF
TRBV6-1,CASGQGVYQPQHF
TRBV29-1,CSVLPGQGYEQYF
TRBV11-2,CASSLASGRSTDTQYF
TRBV7-6,CASSRAPQETQYF
TRBV6-1,CASSEARNSPLHF
TRBV30,CAWSPQGGGYGYTF
TRBV6-1,CASSERLWPGTPEQYF
TRBV6-6,CAISPYGGAESRTQYF
TRBV2,CASSKTAVETQYF
TRBV29-1,CSAAPGLAGVDTQYF
TRBV5-5,CASSLVVSLNTEAFF
TRBV30,CAWSLPGGSAGELFF
TRBV6-6,CASSGRQNTEAFF